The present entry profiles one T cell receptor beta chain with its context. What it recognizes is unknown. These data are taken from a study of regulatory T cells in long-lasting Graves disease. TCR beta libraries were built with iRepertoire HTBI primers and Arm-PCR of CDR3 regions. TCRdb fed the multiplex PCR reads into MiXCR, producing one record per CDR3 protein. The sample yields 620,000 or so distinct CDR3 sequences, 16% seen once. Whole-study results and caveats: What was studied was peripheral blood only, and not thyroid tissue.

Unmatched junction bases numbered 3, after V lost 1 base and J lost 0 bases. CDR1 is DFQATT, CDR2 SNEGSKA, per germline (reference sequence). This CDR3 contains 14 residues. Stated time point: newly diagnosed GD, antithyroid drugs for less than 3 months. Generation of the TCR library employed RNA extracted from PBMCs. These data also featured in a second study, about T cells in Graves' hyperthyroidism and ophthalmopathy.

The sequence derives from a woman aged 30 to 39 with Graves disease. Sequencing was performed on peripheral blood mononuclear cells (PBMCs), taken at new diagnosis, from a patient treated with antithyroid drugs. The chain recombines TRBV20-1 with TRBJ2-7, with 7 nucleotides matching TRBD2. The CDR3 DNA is TGCAGTGCTAGAGGGGTAGCGGGCTCCTACGAGCAGTACTTC. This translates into CSARGVAGSYEQYF.